This record concerns one T cell receptor beta chain sequence. There are 14 residues in the CDR3. V was pared by 5 bases and J by 5 bases, with 6 bases of the junction left unmatched. Per the germline V gene, CDR1 is MDHEN and CDR2 is SYDVKM. These data come from a study of T cell changes during pregnancy in multiple sclerosis. Assay used: immunoSEQ multiplex PCR; TCRdb lists only in-frame clones, some missing. The table records approximately 52,000 clones, over 80% of them present only once. The genes are TRBV28 and TRBJ2-3; TRBD2 agrees at 8 bases. The receptor comes from a female donor with multiple sclerosis, enrolled in a pregnancy study. The sequences come from CD4+ T cells from peripheral blood mononuclear cells, collected in the third trimester of pregnancy. The DNA for the CDR3 is TGTGCCAGCAGTACGAGCGGGAGTCGAGATACGCAGTATTTT. Translating it yields CASSTSGSRDTQYF.